This entry concerns a single TCR beta chain. Its antigen remains undetermined. No much larger clone is present one base from it, and per-base qualities are unavailable. In the prospective study, participants were roughly 18 to 95 years old, resided in 24 geographic areas of the United States, and were enrolled through a virtual design. Cohort assignment in the prospective study relied on participant-reported clinical history from a screening survey and a study questionnaire. ImmuneRACE Cohort 3 recovered participants were defined by two consecutive negative NP/OP PCR tests, healthcare professional clearance, or symptom resolution. Each participant in the prospective study had whole blood, serum and a nasopharyngeal or oropharyngeal swab collected by mobile phlebotomists. Participants in the prospective study had the option to provide additional blood draws and questionnaires over a roughly two-month period. Before DNA extraction, blood samples from the prospective study were shipped at room temperature or frozen.

This sample was included in a study of blood T cell repertoires in COVID-19 (TCRdb year 2020). With regard to the full study: Samples covering the acute and convalescent phases of COVID-19 were provided by collaborators in the United States, Italy and Spain. The prospective study material was composed of cDNA or gDNA derived from T cells, B-cell-depleted T cells, or PBMCs. Subjects who had been exposed to COVID-19, were actively infected with it, or had recovered from it provided the deeply sampled blood TCRbeta repertoires that made up the dataset. A freely available public database, intended as a resource for researchers studying the immune response to SARS-CoV-2, is where the repertoires were released. Samples came from the ongoing ImmuneRACE study (first 160 participants) plus 1,254 subjects from 6 global collaborators. Nearly every sample came with metadata listing a de-identified subject ID, COVID-19 status, age in years and sex. Where available, HLA class I and class II types were obtained from metadata supplied by the sample provider rather than from assay-based typing.

TCRbeta CDR3 regions were amplified from genomic DNA using the immunoSEQ Assay, a bias-controlled multiplex PCR. From the authors' description of their analysis: Nucleated cell counts per sample were estimated from amplification of reference gene primers within the assay. To quantify the absolute abundance of each unique TCRbeta CDR3 rearrangement, sequence reads were collapsed and filtered. Productive Simpson clonality was computed per sample as the square root of Simpson's diversity index over productive rearrangements. TCRdb holds this immuneACCESS table with in-frame rearrangements only. Some clones are missing; in checked studies, unresolved V genes explain under half, and the rest has no known cause. That table gives V, J and clone size, and the DNA gave D and trimming. Recorded for this sample are approximately 440,000 clones; around 87% of them occurred a single time. The ten largest account for under 0.75% of the sample.

Results and caveats for the whole study, not just this receptor: The amount of clinical and demographic metadata varied by source and participant and was provided uncurated.

The clonotype originates from a woman younger than 30 who had recovered from COVID-19. The specimen was PBMCs or T cells enriched from blood (not recorded which).

The sequence in DNA is TGTGCCAGTAGTACCCAAGGGGACAGGGAAGCTTTCTTT. Its translation is CASSTQGDREAFF. This chain joins TRBV19 to TRBJ1-1; 8 bases in the junction line up with TRBD1. The germline V gene (reference sequence) specifies LNHDA as CDR1 and SQIVND as CDR2. V loses 4 bases at its end and J loses 8 bases; junction bases beyond the gene matches: 6. Including cysteine and phenylalanine, the CDR3 has 13 amino acids. The DNA shown is the 39-base CDR3, in frame from base 1. This CDR3, with the reference TRBV19 and TRBJ1-1 proteins standing in past its ends, gives the full variable domain DGGITQSPKYLFRKEGQNVTLSCEQNLNHDAMYWYRQDPGQGLRLIYYSQIVNDFQKGDIAEGYSVSREKKESFPLTVTSAQKNPTAFYLCASSTQGDREAFFGQGTRLTVV.